This is a list of T cell receptor beta chains from one sample in a study of cytomegalovirus exposure and HLA in healthy donors. Measured with immunoSEQ multiplex PCR; TCRdb has only the in-frame clones, and not every one. Found here are more than 150,000 clones, around 80% of them singletons; the top ten hold roughly 1.4%. The sequenced sample consisted of PBMCs. The receptors were sampled from a girl aged 10-17 years in good health and CMV-seropositive. Both conserved end residues are part of each CDR3. The order of the fields is V gene, D gene, J gene, clone size, CDR3 protein, CDR3 DNA. A D gene is named only where the DNA matches it firmly. Clone sizes are given selectively: once, few, many, or a class where the clone is expanded.

V gene: TRBV6-5; D gene: -; J gene: TRBJ1-2; clone size: -; CDR3 protein: CASSSDAGGYTF; CDR3 DNA: TGTGCCAGCAGTTCGGATGCAGGGGGCTACACCTTC
V gene: TRBV11-2; D gene: TRBD1; J gene: TRBJ2-4; clone size: -; CDR3 protein: CASSLAGAKGASIQYF; CDR3 DNA: TGTGCCAGCAGCTTAGCTGGCGCTAAGGGGGCGAGCATTCAGTACTTC
V gene: TRBV30; D gene: TRBD1; J gene: TRBJ2-2; clone size: -; CDR3 protein: CAWSTGATGELFF; CDR3 DNA: TGTGCCTGGAGTACAGGGGCCACCGGGGAGCTGTTTTTT
V gene: TRBV6-5; D gene: TRBD2; J gene: TRBJ2-1; clone size: -; CDR3 protein: CASREPGLADNEQFF; CDR3 DNA: TGTGCCAGCAGGGAACCGGGACTAGCCGACAATGAGCAGTTCTTC
V gene: TRBV2; D gene: -; J gene: TRBJ2-6; clone size: -; CDR3 protein: CASMGGSSGANVLTF; CDR3 DNA: TGTGCCAGCATGGGGGGAAGCTCTGGGGCCAACGTCCTGACTTTC
V gene: TRBV7-6; D gene: -; J gene: TRBJ1-1; clone size: -; CDR3 protein: CASSLGHQNTEAFF; CDR3 DNA: TGTGCCAGCAGCTTAGGACATCAGAACACTGAAGCTTTCTTT
V gene: TRBV29-1; D gene: -; J gene: TRBJ1-4; clone size: -; CDR3 protein: CSVRPKGFVGEKLFF; CDR3 DNA: TGCAGCGTTCGCCCCAAGGGGTTCGTTGGTGAAAAACTGTTTTTT
V gene: TRBV5-8; D gene: -; J gene: TRBJ1-4; clone size: few; CDR3 protein: CASSLVRGEKLFF; CDR3 DNA: TGTGCCAGCAGCCTTGTAAGAGGAGAAAAACTGTTTTTT
V gene: TRBV30; D gene: TRBD2; J gene: TRBJ2-5; clone size: few; CDR3 protein: CAWTGSASGTVGTQYF; CDR3 DNA: TGTGCCTGGACAGGGTCGGCTAGCGGGACTGTCGGGACCCAGTACTTC
V gene: TRBV4-1; D gene: TRBD1; J gene: TRBJ2-7; clone size: -; CDR3 protein: CASSQARDRGLHEQYF; CDR3 DNA: TGCGCCAGCAGCCAAGCCCGGGACAGGGGACTCCACGAGCAGTACTTC
V gene: TRBV28; D gene: TRBD2; J gene: TRBJ2-5; clone size: -; CDR3 protein: CASSSKSFGTSGTLWETQYF; CDR3 DNA: TGTGCCAGCAGTTCTAAGAGTTTCGGGACTAGCGGTACACTTTGGGAGACCCAGTACTTC
V gene: TRBV10-2; D gene: -; J gene: TRBJ1-5; clone size: once; CDR3 protein: CASSESGRGGSNQPQHF; CDR3 DNA: TGCGCCAGCAGTGAGTCGGGCAGGGGCGGGAGCAATCAGCCCCAGCATTTT
V gene: TRBV19; D gene: -; J gene: TRBJ1-2; clone size: -; CDR3 protein: CASSIDITQNYGYTF; CDR3 DNA: TGTGCCAGTAGTATCGACATCACGCAAAACTATGGCTACACCTTC
V gene: TRBV19; D gene: TRBD1; J gene: TRBJ1-1; clone size: -; CDR3 protein: CASTSGGGTEAFF; CDR3 DNA: TGTGCCAGTACCTCAGGGGGCGGAACTGAAGCTTTCTTT
V gene: TRBV15; D gene: -; J gene: TRBJ1-6; clone size: -; CDR3 protein: CATSNPPFYNSPLHF; CDR3 DNA: TGTGCCACCAGCAATCCTCCGTTCTATAATTCACCCCTCCACTTT
V gene: TRBV11-3; D gene: -; J gene: TRBJ2-7; clone size: -; CDR3 protein: CASSLGGHEQYF; CDR3 DNA: TGTGCCAGCAGCTTAGGGGGCCACGAGCAGTACTTC
V gene: TRBV10-3; D gene: TRBD1; J gene: TRBJ2-4; clone size: few; CDR3 protein: CAISETQGVKNIQYF; CDR3 DNA: TGTGCCATCAGTGAAACCCAGGGGGTCAAAAACATTCAGTACTTC
V gene: TRBV7-2; D gene: -; J gene: TRBJ2-1; clone size: -; CDR3 protein: CASSSRPTSYNEQFF; CDR3 DNA: TGTGCCAGCAGCTCCCGGCCGACTAGCTACAATGAGCAGTTCTTC
V gene: TRBV27; D gene: -; J gene: TRBJ2-5; clone size: -; CDR3 protein: CASRRGETQYF; CDR3 DNA: TGTGCCAGCAGGCGGGGAGAGACCCAGTACTTC
V gene: TRBV7-8; D gene: -; J gene: TRBJ2-3; clone size: few; CDR3 protein: CASSILGVDTQYF; CDR3 DNA: TGTGCCAGCAGCATTCTAGGGGTGGATACGCAGTATTTT
V gene: TRBV27; D gene: TRBD1; J gene: TRBJ2-7; clone size: -; CDR3 protein: CASSERPGQGFSEQYF; CDR3 DNA: TGTGCCAGCAGCGAAAGGCCGGGACAGGGCTTCTCCGAGCAGTACTTC
V gene: TRBV10-2; D gene: -; J gene: TRBJ1-2; clone size: -; CDR3 protein: CASSENGGSSYTF; CDR3 DNA: TGCGCCAGCAGTGAGAACGGCGGTAGTAGCTACACCTTC
V gene: TRBV29-1; D gene: -; J gene: TRBJ2-3; clone size: -; CDR3 protein: CSVEGRQGITDTQYF; CDR3 DNA: TGCAGCGTTGAAGGTCGGCAGGGCATCACAGATACGCAGTATTTT
V gene: TRBV30; D gene: TRBD2; J gene: TRBJ2-1; clone size: few; CDR3 protein: CAWSSGRGEQFF; CDR3 DNA: TGTGCCTGGAGTAGCGGGAGGGGAGAGCAGTTCTTC
V gene: TRBV4-3; D gene: -; J gene: TRBJ1-2; clone size: -; CDR3 protein: CASSQGLSVGGYTF; CDR3 DNA: TGCGCCAGCAGCCAAGGACTATCCGTGGGTGGCTACACCTTC
V gene: TRBV30; D gene: -; J gene: TRBJ1-4; clone size: -; CDR3 protein: CAWSVSGVDEKLFF; CDR3 DNA: TGTGCCTGGAGTGTCTCCGGTGTCGATGAAAAACTGTTTTTT
V gene: TRBV25-1; D gene: -; J gene: TRBJ2-5; clone size: -; CDR3 protein: CASSRSVTGITETQYF; CDR3 DNA: TGTGCCAGCAGCCGTTCAGTAACGGGAATTACAGAGACCCAGTACTTC
V gene: TRBV5-1; D gene: TRBD2; J gene: TRBJ2-3; clone size: -; CDR3 protein: CASSGTSGIEGTDTQYF; CDR3 DNA: TGCGCCAGCAGCGGGACTAGCGGGATAGAAGGCACAGATACGCAGTATTTT
V gene: TRBV6-1; D gene: -; J gene: TRBJ1-5; clone size: -; CDR3 protein: CASSEGTVQPQHF; CDR3 DNA: TGTGCCAGCAGTGAAGGGACAGTTCAGCCCCAGCATTTT
V gene: TRBV5-1; D gene: -; J gene: TRBJ2-1; clone size: -; CDR3 protein: CASSLAAGLYNEQFF; CDR3 DNA: TGCGCCAGCAGCTTGGCGGCGGGGCTCTACAATGAGCAGTTCTTC
V gene: TRBV2; D gene: TRBD2; J gene: TRBJ2-1; clone size: few; CDR3 protein: CASSPGLAPDNEQFF; CDR3 DNA: TGTGCCAGCAGCCCGGGACTAGCCCCTGACAATGAGCAGTTCTTC
V gene: TRBV29-1; D gene: -; J gene: TRBJ2-5; clone size: -; CDR3 protein: CSVRGETQYF; CDR3 DNA: TGCAGCGTGAGGGGGGAGACCCAGTACTTC
V gene: TRBV6-5; D gene: -; J gene: TRBJ1-2; clone size: -; CDR3 protein: CASSFSAAYGYTF; CDR3 DNA: TGTGCCAGCAGTTTCAGCGCAGCATATGGCTACACCTTC
V gene: TRBV7-9; D gene: -; J gene: TRBJ2-3; clone size: -; CDR3 protein: CASSLASGIQDTQYF; CDR3 DNA: TGTGCCAGCAGCTTAGCGTCGGGGATTCAGGATACGCAGTATTTT
V gene: TRBV27; D gene: TRBD2; J gene: TRBJ2-1; clone size: once; CDR3 protein: CASRASGINEQFF; CDR3 DNA: TGTGCCAGCAGGGCCAGCGGGATAAATGAGCAGTTCTTC
V gene: TRBV7-2; D gene: TRBD2; J gene: TRBJ2-2; clone size: -; CDR3 protein: CASGTSVRTGELFF; CDR3 DNA: TGTGCCAGCGGAACTAGCGTTCGGACCGGGGAGCTGTTTTTT